This T cell receptor (beta chain) came from a study of T cell responses to AZD1222 COVID-19 vaccine. As to this clone: Its antigen is currently unknown. Other DNA sequences of this sample code for an identical CDR3.

Trimming removed 3 bases from V and 0 bases from J, with 1 base in between. Germline V gives CDR1 KGHSH, CDR2 LQKENI. There are 12 residues in the CDR3. Libraries were prepared by immunoSEQ multiplex PCR; TCRdb keeps only in-frame clonotypes and omits some of them. The top ten clones hold over 1.5% of a sample with about 170,000 clones, around nine tenths of them seen once. General study results and limits: Clonal diversity was possibly underestimated; the donors were predominantly white British and more often female. Only five or six AZD1222 recipients were seropositive at baseline. With two AZD1222 doses given, Spike-specific TCR breadth and depth both rose. Every sample of the repertoires postdated the peak T cell response.

The sample consisted of peripheral blood, taken on day 0 of AZD1222 vaccination. The TCR comes from an adult in good health. The chain is built from TRBV18 and TRBJ2-3; no firm D call. The CDR3 sequence is CASSPSTDTQYF. The CDR3 coding sequence is TGTGCCAGCTCACCTAGCACAGATACGCAGTATTTT.